The clone carrying this TCR beta chain was recorded once. This record comes from a study of cytomegalovirus exposure and HLA in healthy donors. It was with 60 Vbeta and 13 Jbeta primers that the PCR ran. Using immunoSEQ multiplex PCR, the repertoire was profiled, and TCRdb retains in-frame clones only, with some absent. The sample records 150,000 to 200,000 clones, more than 70% being singletons. This CDR3 comprises 15 residues. The V and J ends lost 0 bases and 4 bases respectively, with 11 bases between them. CDR1 and CDR2 from the germline V gene are SGDLS and YYNGEE. The source is a boy aged 10-17 years in good health and CMV-seronegative. This rearrangement joins TRBV9 to TRBJ2-1; D perhaps matches TRBD1 (6 bases). The sequenced sample was PBMCs. CDR3 sequence reads: CASSVAGDTYNEQFF. The CDR3 DNA sequence: TGTGCCAGCAGCGTAGCCGGGGACACGTACAATGAGCAGTTCTTC.